The 5 T cell receptor beta chains reported below all come from one sample, sequenced in a study of early T cells in non-severe SARS-CoV-2 infection. TCRdb re-called the 5' RACE reads with MiXCR, one entry per CDR3 protein. Among tens of thousands of distinct CDR3 sequences, about 5.8% were seen once, and the ten largest hold less than 6%. Sequenced input: whole blood. These receptor sequences come from an adult who was a healthcare worker with PCR-confirmed SARS-CoV-2 infection or an uninfected control (not recorded which).

The gene calls are TRBV5-1 and TRBJ2-3; D is unclear. Between the trimmed V and J ends, which lost 0 bases and 2 bases, there was a span of 7 bases. This CDR3 is built from 14 residues. CDR1 and CDR2 (germline): SGHRS, YFSETQ. The CDR3 loop reads CASSLAQNTDTQYF. In nucleotides, the CDR3 is TGCGCCAGCAGCTTGGCCCAGAACACAGATACGCAGTATTTT.

The chain joins TRBV5-1 to TRBJ1-3; 8 bases map to TRBD1. V trimming: 1 base; J trimming: 4 bases; junction bases outside the gene matches: 4. Looked up from germline, CDR1 is SGHRS and CDR2 is YFSETQ. The CDR3 is 15 residues long. The CDR3 DNA reads TGCGCCAGCAGCTTGCGGACAGGGTCAGGAAACACCATATATTTT. It yields the protein CASSLRTGSGNTIYF.

The chain is built from TRBV29-1 and TRBJ2-5; TRBD2 matches at 8 bases. Trimming took 2 bases from V and 4 from J; bases not matched to a gene: 6. The CDR3 extends over 14 amino acids. CDR1 SQVTM and CDR2 ANQGSEA come from the germline V gene. CDR3 in DNA: TGCAGCGTTGAATCGCTACTAGCGGTAGAGACCCAGTACTTC. It encodes CSVESLLAVETQYF.

This clonotype was picked up a small number of times. The J gene is TRBJ1-3, the V gene TRBV2; no clear D gene. The CDR3 covers 16 residues. Looked up from germline, CDR1 is SNHLY and CDR2 is FYNNEI. Trimming took 4 bases from V and 0 from J, leaving 13 bases between them. CDR3: CASSGLSGRSGNTIYF. The CDR3 nucleotides are TGTGCCAGCAGTGGTCTCTCTGGACGCTCTGGAAACACCATATATTTT.

This clonotype occurred many times. The chain combines TRBV28 with TRBJ2-1; D remains ambiguous. The V end was cut by 6 bases, the J end by 9 bases, with 9 bases between. Germline V gene lookup returns CDR1 MDHEN and CDR2 SYDVKM. The CDR3 is 11 residues long. The CDR3 protein is CASSRYGEQFF. CDR3 DNA sequence: TGTGCCAGCAGCAGATACGGTGAGCAGTTCTTC.